These 14 T cell receptor beta chains came from one sample sequenced in a study of technical replicates of blood from several donors. TCRdb's copy holds only in-frame clones and misses some; the assay was immunoSEQ multiplex PCR. In the table there are tens of thousands of clones, about 93% of which are singletons. Source material: T cells isolated from PBMCs. The receptor source for this set is a human donor in good health.

The chain employs TRBV19 and TRBJ2-1; D possibly corresponds to TRBD2 (6 bases). Trimming cost V 5 bases and J 5 bases, with 13 bases left between them. The CDR3 runs 14 residues. Germline V gene sequence: CDR1 LNHDA, CDR2 SQIVND (reference sequence). Here the CDR3 reads CASSSRELNNEQFF. CDR3 DNA: TGTGCCAGTAGTTCCCGGGAGCTCAACAATGAGCAGTTCTTC. Full variable domain (outside the CDR3, taken from reference TRBV19 and TRBJ2-1): DGGITQSPKYLFRKEGQNVTLSCEQNLNHDAMYWYRQDPGQGLRLIYYSQIVNDFQKGDIAEGYSVSREKKESFPLTVTSAQKNPTAFYLCASSSRELNNEQFFGPGTRLTVL.

The chain uses TRBV5-4 and TRBJ2-1; 9 positions agree with TRBD2. Germline CDR1 reads SGHNT; CDR2 reads YYREEE (reference sequence). The CDR3 is 17 residues long. Trimming at V came to 1 base and at J to 8 bases, leaving 13 bases not matched to a gene. The CDR3 here is CASSLSLAGRFMHEQFF. Written as DNA, the CDR3 is TGTGCCAGCAGCTTGTCGCTAGCGGGACGGTTTATGCATGAGCAGTTCTTC.

The chain is built from TRBV9 and TRBJ2-5, with 8 bases aligning to TRBD2. Per the germline V gene, CDR1 is SGDLS and CDR2 is YYNGEE. This CDR3 is built from 14 residues. With V trimmed by 3 bases and J by 0 bases, 1 base remained unmatched. This CDR3 is CASSERGNQETQYF. The CDR3 bases are TGTGCCAGCAGCGAGCGGGGGAACCAAGAGACCCAGTACTTC.

This clone has more than one count but fewer than ten. The CDR3 reads CASSPTSGQPQHF. DNA of the CDR3: TGTGCCAGCAGCCCAACGTCCGGTCAGCCCCAGCATTTT. The chain is built from TRBV5-6 and TRBJ1-5; D unclear. This CDR3 region has 13 residues. V was pared by 4 bases and J by 6 bases, with 11 bases between. CDR1 SGHDT and CDR2 YYEEEE come from the germline V gene. Looking up the rest from reference TRBV5-6 and TRBJ1-5 gives the full variable domain: DAGVTQSPTHLIKTRGQQVTLRCSPKSGHDTVSWYQQALGQGPQFIFQYYEEEERQRGNFPDRFSGHQFPNYSSELNVNALLLGDSALYLCASSPTSGQPQHFGDGTRLSIL.

This chain uses TRBV29-1 with TRBJ2-7, with TRBD1 matching over 9 bases. The CDR3 length is 13 residues. V dropped 5 bases and J dropped 5; count of bases not matched to a gene: 7. The V gene's germline CDR1 is SQVTM and CDR2 ANQGSEA. The CDR3 region has the DNA TGCAGCGTTATGGACAGGGGCCGACACGAGCAGTACTTC. Translated: CSVMDRGRHEQYF.

This rearrangement joins TRBV9 to TRBJ2-1; possibly TRBD2 for D (5 bases). The CDR3 is 15 residues long. Trimming shortened V by 4 bases and J by 1 base, and 12 bases separated the two germline ends. CDR1 is SGDLS, CDR2 YYNGEE, per germline. The CDR3 nucleotides read TGTGCCAGCAGCCCTCCGGGGTATTCCTACAATGAGCAGTTCTTC. It encodes CASSPPGYSYNEQFF.

The chain employs TRBV18 and TRBJ1-2; D is possibly TRBD1 (6 bases). Per the germline V gene, CDR1 is KGHSH and CDR2 is LQKENI. The CDR3 sequence is 13 residues long. Trimming took 6 bases from V and 6 from J, leaving 14 bases between them. The CDR3 loop is CASSERQDDGYTF. CDR3 coding DNA: TGTGCCAGCTCCGAACGACAGGATGATGGCTACACCTTC.

V usage is TRBV11-2 and J usage is TRBJ1-6; TRBD1 agrees at 7 bases. V lost 4 bases, J lost 7 bases, and 7 bases stayed unmatched. The CDR3 covers 15 residues. CDR1 and CDR2 from the germline V gene are SGHAT and FQNNGV. Here the CDR3 reads CASSWGAGGNSPLHF. CDR3 coding DNA: TGTGCCAGCAGCTGGGGTGCAGGGGGGAATTCACCCCTCCACTTT.

This clone showed up just once. The chain joins TRBV11-3 to TRBJ2-7, with 9 bases that match TRBD2. CDR3 length: 15 residues. Germline V gene lookup returns CDR1 SGHNT and CDR2 YENEEA. V trimming: 0 bases; J trimming: 7 bases; junction bases outside the gene matches: 7. CDR3 DNA: TGTGCCAGCAGCTTAGATCCAGCGGGGGGTGTAGAGCAGTACTTC. Its protein product is CASSLDPAGGVEQYF.

The V gene is TRBV5-1, the J gene TRBJ2-1; the D is unclear. Trimming cost V 4 bases and J 0 bases, with 14 bases left between them. Germline V gene sequence: CDR1 SGHRS, CDR2 YFSETQ. The CDR3 consists of 16 residues. Here the CDR3 reads CASSPARSSSYNEQFF. The CDR3 DNA sequence: TGCGCCAGCAGCCCTGCCCGGAGCTCCTCCTACAATGAGCAGTTCTTC.

The chain couples TRBV6-5 to TRBJ2-7; D not certain. CDR3 size: 13 residues. V lost 0 bases and J 4 bases, leaving 7 bases between the germline ends. Germline V CDR1 and CDR2: MNHEY, SVGAGI. In DNA form, the CDR3 reads TGTGCCAGCAGTTACTCGATAGTTTACGAGCAGTACTTC. Translated, it gives CASSYSIVYEQYF.

This sequence joins TRBV25-1 and TRBJ1-4; perhaps TRBD1 as D (6 bases). Trimming cost V 1 base and J 8 bases, with 14 bases left between them. The CDR3 contains 15 residues. CDR1 and CDR2 (germline): MGHDK, SYGVNS. The CDR3 region has the DNA TGTGCCAGCAGTGAATTGGGGGCAGGGGTAGAAAAACTGTTTTTT. Translated, it gives CASSELGAGVEKLFF.

The J gene is TRBJ2-1, the V gene TRBV21-1; the table names TRBD2, a call not compared with the DNA. TRBV21-1 is a recognized pseudogene. The CDR3 totals 16 residues. The CDR3 here is CASSKQGRGNYNEQFF. Here the CDR3 DNA reads TGTGCCAGCAGCAAACAGGGACGGGGGAACTACAATGAGCAGTTCTTC.

The chain uses TRBV4-1 and TRBJ2-1, with TRBD1 matching over 7 bases. J gave up 15 bases and V 1 base, and 18 bases lay outside the gene matches. The CDR3 is 16 residues long. Germline CDR1 is MGHRA and CDR2 is YSYEKL. The CDR3 loop is CASSQVLARTDRDRFF. CDR3 in DNA: TGCGCCAGCAGCCAAGTCTTAGCCCGGACAGACAGGGACCGGTTCTTC.